One sample yielded the 2 T cell receptor beta chains listed below, sequenced in a study of shared clonotypes between healthy human individuals. Measured with immunoSEQ multiplex PCR; TCRdb has only the in-frame clones, and not every one. Here the sample spans roughly 2 million clones, over 85% being singletons. CD45RO-negative, CCR7-positively selected cells formed the naive CD8 fraction, excluding terminally differentiated effector memory CD45RA+ cells. The source material was naive CD8+ T cells sorted from blood. The receptors were sampled from a man aged 18 to 29 in good health.

The sample holds one count of this clone. A much larger clone lies one base from this, so it may be a read error. Other DNA sequences in the sample encode the same CDR3. This sequence joins TRBV11-2 and TRBJ2-1; D gene uncertain. Germline CDR1 reads SGHAT; CDR2 reads FQNNGV. Deletions cut 6 bases from V and 7 bases from J, with 7 bases between. This CDR3 contains 11 residues. The CDR3 nucleotides are TGTGCCAGCAGTAACGGGAATGAGCAGTTCTTC. Protein sequence: CASSNGNEQFF.

The V and J genes are TRBV5-1 and TRBJ2-7; the D is unclear. This CDR3 comprises 13 residues. V lost 0 bases and J 6 bases, leaving 10 bases between the germline ends. The V gene's germline CDR1 is SGHRS and CDR2 YFSETQ. The DNA for the CDR3 is TGCGCCAGCAGCTTGGAATGGGGATCCGAGCAGTACTTC. This codes for CASSLEWGSEQYF.